This T cell receptor beta chain appears in the sequencing data of a study of blood T cell repertoires in COVID-19. The CDR3 sequence is 12 residues long. In germline, CDR1 is SQVTM, CDR2 ANQGSEA. Trimming stripped 3 bases from V and 8 bases from J, with 13 bases between. Assay: immunoSEQ multiplex PCR; the TCRdb copy retains only in-frame clones and omits some. The sample yields some 430,000 clones, about 90% seen once. Sequencing was done on a sample of PBMCs or T cells enriched from blood (not recorded which). The rearrangement links TRBV29-1 to TRBJ1-2; weak D call: TRBD1 (5 bases). The receptor comes from a man younger than 35 who had recovered from COVID-19. CDR3 DNA sequence: TGCAGCGTTGAGGGGGGACCGAGGGGCTACACCTTC. Amino acid sequence: CSVEGGPRGYTF.